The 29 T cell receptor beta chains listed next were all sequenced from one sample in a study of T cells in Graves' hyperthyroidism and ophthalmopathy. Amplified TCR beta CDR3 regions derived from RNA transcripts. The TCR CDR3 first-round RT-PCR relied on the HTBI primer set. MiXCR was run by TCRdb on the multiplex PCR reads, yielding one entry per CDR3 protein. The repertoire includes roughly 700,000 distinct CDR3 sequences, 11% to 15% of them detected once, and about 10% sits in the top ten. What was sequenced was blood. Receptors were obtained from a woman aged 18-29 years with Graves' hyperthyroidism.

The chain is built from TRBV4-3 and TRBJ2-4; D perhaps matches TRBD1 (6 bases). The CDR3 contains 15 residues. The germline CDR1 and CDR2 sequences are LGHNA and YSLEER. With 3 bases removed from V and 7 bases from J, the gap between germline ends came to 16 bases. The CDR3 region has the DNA TGCGCCAGCAGCCAGGGTCGGACAGCGCTGAACATTCAGTACTTC. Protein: CASSQGRTALNIQYF.

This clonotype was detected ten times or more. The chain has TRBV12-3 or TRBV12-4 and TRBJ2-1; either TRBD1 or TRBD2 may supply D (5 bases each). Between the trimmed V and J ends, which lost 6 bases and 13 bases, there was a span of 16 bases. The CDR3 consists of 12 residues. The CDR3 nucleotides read TGTGCCAGCAGCTCGGGGACCCGTCCCCAGTTCTTC. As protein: CASSSGTRPQFF.

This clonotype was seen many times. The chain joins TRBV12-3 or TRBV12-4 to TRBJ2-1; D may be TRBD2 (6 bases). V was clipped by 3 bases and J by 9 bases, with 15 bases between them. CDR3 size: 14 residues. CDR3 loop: CASSFGGGTGEQFF. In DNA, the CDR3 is TGTGCCAGCAGTTTTGGGGGAGGTACAGGTGAGCAGTTCTTC.

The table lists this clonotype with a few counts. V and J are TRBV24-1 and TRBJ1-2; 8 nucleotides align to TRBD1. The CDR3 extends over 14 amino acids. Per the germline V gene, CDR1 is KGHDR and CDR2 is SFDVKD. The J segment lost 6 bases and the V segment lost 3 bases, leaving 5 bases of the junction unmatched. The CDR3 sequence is CATSDLETGDGYTF. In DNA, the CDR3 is TGTGCCACCAGTGATCTTGAGACAGGGGATGGCTACACCTTC.

CDR3 coding DNA: TGTGCCACCGGGAGGGTCCGCACAGATACGCAGTATTTT. Its translation: CATGRVRTDTQYF. V usage is TRBV6-2 or TRBV6-3 and J usage is TRBJ2-3; 8 nucleotides match TRBD2. The length of the CDR3 is 13 residues. The V gene end was trimmed by 10 bases and the J gene end by 1 base; junction bases not matched to a gene: 4. Germline CDR1 is MNHEY and CDR2 is SVGEGT.

The CDR3 sequence: CASSGTGVRDTQYF. The CDR3 DNA reads TGTGCCAGCAGCGGGACAGGGGTCAGAGATACGCAGTATTTT. The rearrangement joins TRBV9 to TRBJ2-3, with TRBD1 identical over 9 bases. The CDR3 sequence is 14 residues long. Germline trimming cut 3 bases from V and 5 bases from J; bases unmatched to any gene: 4. CDR1 SGDLS and CDR2 YYNGEE come from the germline V gene.

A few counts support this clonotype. CDR3 protein: CSVEGGAYEQYF. The DNA for the CDR3 is TGCAGCGTTGAAGGTGGAGCCTACGAGCAGTACTTC. The rearrangement joins TRBV29-1 to TRBJ2-7; D ambiguous. Germline-derived CDR1 and CDR2 are SQVTM and ANQGSEA. The CDR3 spans 12 residues. The V and J ends lost 1 base and 2 bases respectively, with 6 bases between them.

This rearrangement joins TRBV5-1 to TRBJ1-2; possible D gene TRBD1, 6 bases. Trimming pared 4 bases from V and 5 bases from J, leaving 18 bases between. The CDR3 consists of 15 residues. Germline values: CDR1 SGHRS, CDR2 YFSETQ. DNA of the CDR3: TGCGCCAGCAGCCAAGGAACCGGGACAACTTATGGCTACACCTTC. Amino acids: CASSQGTGTTYGYTF.

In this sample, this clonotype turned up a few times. Here the CDR3 reads CASSIRGGTLSYNEQFF. CDR3 in DNA: TGTGCCAGTAGTATACGGGGCGGGACCCTCTCCTACAATGAGCAGTTCTTC. V usage is TRBV19 and J usage is TRBJ2-1; weak D call: TRBD2 (6 bases). Germline V CDR1 and CDR2: LNHDA, SQIVND (reference sequence). The CDR3 has 17 amino acids. Trimming left V 2 bases short and J 0 bases short, with 14 bases between. The whole variable domain, remainder taken from reference TRBV19 and TRBJ2-1, is DGGITQSPKYLFRKEGQNVTLSCEQNLNHDAMYWYRQDPGQGLRLIYYSQIVNDFQKGDIAEGYSVSREKKESFPLTVTSAQKNPTAFYLCASSIRGGTLSYNEQFFGPGTRLTVL.

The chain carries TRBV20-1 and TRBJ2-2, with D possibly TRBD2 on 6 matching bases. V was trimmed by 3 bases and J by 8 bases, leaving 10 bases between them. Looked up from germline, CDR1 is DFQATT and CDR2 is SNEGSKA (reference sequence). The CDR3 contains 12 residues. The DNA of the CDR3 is TGCAGTGCTAGGGAGGGGACTGGGGAGCTGTTTTTT. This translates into CSAREGTGELFF.

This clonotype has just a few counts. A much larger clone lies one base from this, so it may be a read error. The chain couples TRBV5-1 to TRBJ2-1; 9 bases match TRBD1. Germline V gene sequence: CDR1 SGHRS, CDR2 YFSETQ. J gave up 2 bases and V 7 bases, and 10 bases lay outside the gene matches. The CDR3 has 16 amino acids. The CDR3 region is CASGPWTGEPYNEQFF. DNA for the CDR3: TGCGCCAGCGGCCCATGGACAGGGGAGCCCTACAATGAGCAGTTCTTC.

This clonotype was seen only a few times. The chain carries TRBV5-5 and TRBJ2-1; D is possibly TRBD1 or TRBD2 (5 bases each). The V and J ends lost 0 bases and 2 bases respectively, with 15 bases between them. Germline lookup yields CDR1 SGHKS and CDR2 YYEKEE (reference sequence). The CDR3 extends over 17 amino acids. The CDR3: CASSLAVGEIPYNEQFF. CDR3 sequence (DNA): TGTGCCAGCAGCTTGGCAGTAGGGGAGATCCCCTACAATGAGCAGTTCTTC.

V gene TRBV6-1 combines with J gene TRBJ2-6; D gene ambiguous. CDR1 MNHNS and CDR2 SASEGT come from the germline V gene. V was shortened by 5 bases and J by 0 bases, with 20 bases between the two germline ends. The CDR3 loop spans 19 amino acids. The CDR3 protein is CASSRVRTRRFSGANVLTF. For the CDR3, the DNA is TGTGCCAGCAGTCGAGTTCGGACCCGGCGATTCTCTGGGGCCAACGTCCTGACTTTC.

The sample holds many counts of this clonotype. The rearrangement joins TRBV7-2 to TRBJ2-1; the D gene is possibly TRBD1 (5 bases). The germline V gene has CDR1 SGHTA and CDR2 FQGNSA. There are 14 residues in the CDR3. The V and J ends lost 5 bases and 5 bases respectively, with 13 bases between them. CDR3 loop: CASSPPQANNEQFF. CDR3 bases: TGTGCCAGCAGCCCCCCACAGGCTAACAATGAGCAGTTCTTC.

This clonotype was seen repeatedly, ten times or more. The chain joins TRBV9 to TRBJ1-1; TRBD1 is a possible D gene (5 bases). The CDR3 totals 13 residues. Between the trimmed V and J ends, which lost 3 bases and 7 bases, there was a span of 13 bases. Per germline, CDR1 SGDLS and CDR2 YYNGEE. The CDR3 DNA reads TGTGCCAGCAGCGCAGGGAACAAGAATGAAGCTTTCTTT. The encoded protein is CASSAGNKNEAFF. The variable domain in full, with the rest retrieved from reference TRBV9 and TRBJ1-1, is DSGVTQTPKHLITATGQRVTLRCSPRSGDLSVYWYQQSLDQGLQFLIQYYNGEERAKGNILERFSAQQFPDLHSELNLSSLELGDSALYFCASSAGNKNEAFFGQGTRLTVV.

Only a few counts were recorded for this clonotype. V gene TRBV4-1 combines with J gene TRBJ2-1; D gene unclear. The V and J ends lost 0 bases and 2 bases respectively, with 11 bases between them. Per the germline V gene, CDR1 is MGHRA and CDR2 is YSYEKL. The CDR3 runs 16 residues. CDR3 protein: CASSQDWSRAYNEQFF. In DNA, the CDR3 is TGCGCCAGCAGCCAAGATTGGAGTAGGGCCTACAATGAGCAGTTCTTC.

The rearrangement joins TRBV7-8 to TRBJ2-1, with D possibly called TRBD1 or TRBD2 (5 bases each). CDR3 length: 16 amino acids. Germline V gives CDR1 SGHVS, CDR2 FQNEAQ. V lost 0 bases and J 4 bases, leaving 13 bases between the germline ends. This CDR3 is CASSLAGMGVYNEQFF. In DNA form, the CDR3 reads TGTGCCAGCAGCTTAGCGGGCATGGGGGTTTACAATGAGCAGTTCTTC.

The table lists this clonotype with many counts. The CDR3 here is CASSRMEGGVAVGYTF. DNA of the CDR3: TGTGCCAGCAGCCGTATGGAGGGAGGGGTTGCTGTGGGCTACACCTTC. The rearrangement links TRBV12-3 or TRBV12-4 to TRBJ1-2, with D possibly TRBD1 on 5 matching bases. The CDR3 sequence is 16 residues long. Trimming left V 6 bases short and J 8 bases short, with 25 bases between.

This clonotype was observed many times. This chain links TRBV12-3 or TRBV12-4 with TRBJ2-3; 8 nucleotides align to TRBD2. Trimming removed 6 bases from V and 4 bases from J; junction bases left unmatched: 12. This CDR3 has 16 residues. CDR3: CASSPGLEFVPDTQYF. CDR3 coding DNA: TGTGCCAGCAGCCCGGGACTAGAGTTCGTGCCAGATACGCAGTATTTT.

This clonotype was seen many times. The CDR3 spells CASSSLRDSYNEQFF. In DNA form, the CDR3 reads TGTGCCAGCAGCTCCCTCCGGGACAGCTACAATGAGCAGTTCTTC. The rearrangement links TRBV11-3 to TRBJ2-1; 7 bases match TRBD1. CDR3 length: 15 residues. Germline V lookup: CDR1 SGHNT, CDR2 YENEEA. The V and J ends lost 4 bases and 3 bases, in that order; junction bases with no gene match: 6.

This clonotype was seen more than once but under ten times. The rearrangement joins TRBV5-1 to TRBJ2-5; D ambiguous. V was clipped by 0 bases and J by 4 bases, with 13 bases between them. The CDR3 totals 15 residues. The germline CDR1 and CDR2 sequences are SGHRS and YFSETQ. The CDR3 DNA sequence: TGCGCCAGCAGCTTGGAGGGCTACTCGGGAGAGACCCAGTACTTC. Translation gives CASSLEGYSGETQYF. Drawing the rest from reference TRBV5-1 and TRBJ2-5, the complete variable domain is KAGVTQTPRYLIKTRGQQVTLSCSPISGHRSVSWYQQTPGQGLQFLFEYFSETQRNKGNFPGRFSGRQFSNSRSEMNVSTLELGDSALYLCASSLEGYSGETQYFGPGTRLLVL.

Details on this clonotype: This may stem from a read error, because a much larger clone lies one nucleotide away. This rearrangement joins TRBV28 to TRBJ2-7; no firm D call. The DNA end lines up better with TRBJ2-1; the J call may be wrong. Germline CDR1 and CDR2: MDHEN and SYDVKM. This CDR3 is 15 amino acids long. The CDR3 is CASSLGPGFSYEQFF. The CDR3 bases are TGTGCCAGCAGTCTCGGACCTGGTTTTTCCTACGAGCAGTTCTTC.

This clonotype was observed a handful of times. This chain's CDR3 is CASSTAGTSNEQFF. CDR3 coding DNA: TGTGCCAGTAGCACCGCCGGGACTAGCAATGAGCAGTTCTTC. The chain is built from TRBV19 and TRBJ2-1, with TRBD2 matching over 8 bases. Germline V gene lookup returns CDR1 LNHDA and CDR2 SQIVND (reference sequence). V lost 6 bases and J lost 6; bases outside the gene matches: 7. CDR3 size: 14 residues.

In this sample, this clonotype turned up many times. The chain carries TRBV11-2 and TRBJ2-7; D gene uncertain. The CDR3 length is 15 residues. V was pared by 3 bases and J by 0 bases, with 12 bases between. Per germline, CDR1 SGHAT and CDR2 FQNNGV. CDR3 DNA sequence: TGTGCCAGCAGCTTTGTGGTAGACCCCTCCTACGAGCAGTACTTC. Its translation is CASSFVVDPSYEQYF. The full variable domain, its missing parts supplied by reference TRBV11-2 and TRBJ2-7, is EAGVAQSPRYKIIEKRQSVAFWCNPISGHATLYWYQQILGQGPKLLIQFQNNGVVDDSQLPKDRFSAERLKGVDSTLKIQPAKLEDSAVYLCASSFVVDPSYEQYFGPGTRLTVT.

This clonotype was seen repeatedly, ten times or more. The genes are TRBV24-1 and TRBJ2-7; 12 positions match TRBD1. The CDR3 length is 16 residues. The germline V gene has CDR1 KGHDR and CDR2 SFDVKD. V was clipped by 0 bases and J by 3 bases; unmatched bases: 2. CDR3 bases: TGTGCCACCAGTGATTTGGGGACAGGGGGCGGCTACGAGCAGTACTTC. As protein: CATSDLGTGGGYEQYF.

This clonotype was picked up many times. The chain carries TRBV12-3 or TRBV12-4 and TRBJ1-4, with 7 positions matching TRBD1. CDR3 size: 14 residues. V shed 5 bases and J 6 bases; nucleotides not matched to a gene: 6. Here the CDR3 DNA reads TGTGCCAGCAGTCCACAGGGGAGGGATGAAAAACTGTTTTTT. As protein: CASSPQGRDEKLFF.

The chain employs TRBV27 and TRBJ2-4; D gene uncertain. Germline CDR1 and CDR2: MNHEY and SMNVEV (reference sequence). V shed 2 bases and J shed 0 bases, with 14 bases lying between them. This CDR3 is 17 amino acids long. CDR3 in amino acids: CASSLGRPELAKNIQYF. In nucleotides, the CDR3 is TGTGCCAGCAGTTTAGGGCGACCAGAATTAGCCAAAAACATTCAGTACTTC.

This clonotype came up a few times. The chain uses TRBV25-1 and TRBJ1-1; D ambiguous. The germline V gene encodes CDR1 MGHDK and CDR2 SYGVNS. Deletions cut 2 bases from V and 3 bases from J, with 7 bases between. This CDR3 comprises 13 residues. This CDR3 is CASSEQTYTEAFF. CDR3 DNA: TGTGCCAGCAGTGAACAGACTTACACTGAAGCTTTCTTT.

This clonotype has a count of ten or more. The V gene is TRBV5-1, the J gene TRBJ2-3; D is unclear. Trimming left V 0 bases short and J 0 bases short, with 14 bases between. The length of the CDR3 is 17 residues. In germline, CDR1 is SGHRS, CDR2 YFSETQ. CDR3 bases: TGCGCCAGCAGCTTGGAACGCAGGAGAACTAGCACAGATACGCAGTATTTT. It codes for CASSLERRRTSTDTQYF.